The 28 T cell receptor beta chains given below trace back to one sample, sequenced in a study of blood T cells in healthy people across ages. Using a J-beta primer mix together with a sample-barcoded 5' primer, a second PCR was run for roughly 7 to 11 cycles. TCRdb re-analysed the 5' RACE reads in MiXCR, keeping a single row per CDR3 protein. The sample records approximately 2,000,000 distinct CDR3 sequences, about two fifths being singletons. The sample consisted of blood. All receptors derive from a human donor in good health.

In this sample, this clonotype turned up a few times. J is TRBJ2-7 and V is TRBV7-2; TRBD2 agrees at 9 bases. The CDR3 runs to 16 residues. V shed 0 bases and J 1 base; nucleotides not matched to a gene: 4. Germline CDR1 and CDR2: SGHTA and FQGNSA. The CDR3 sequence is CASSLAPTSGSYEQYF. The CDR3 DNA is TGTGCCAGCAGCTTAGCGCCTACTAGCGGGTCCTACGAGCAGTACTTC. The full variable domain, in which reference TRBV7-2 and TRBJ2-7 provide the parts outside the CDR3, is GAGVSQSPSNKVTEKGKDVELRCDPISGHTALYWYRQSLGQGLEFLIYFQGNSAPDKSGLPSDRFSAERTGGSVSTLTIQRTQQEDSAVYLCASSLAPTSGSYEQYFGPGTRLTVT.

This clonotype was counted between two and nine times. V usage is TRBV6-4 and J usage is TRBJ2-7, with 7 bases lining up with TRBD1. The CDR3 runs 13 residues. From germline, CDR1 is MRHNA and CDR2 SNTAGT. After removal of 5 bases from V and 4 bases from J, the junction contained 5 bases not matched to a gene. CDR3 sequence reads: CASSSTGEYEQYF. Here the CDR3 DNA reads TGTGCCAGCAGTAGCACAGGGGAATACGAGCAGTACTTC.

Only a few counts were recorded for this clonotype. The V gene is TRBV6-5, the J gene TRBJ2-5; D not certain. The CDR3 is made up of 15 amino acids. Germline CDR1 and CDR2: MNHEY and SVGAGI. Trimming removed 0 bases at V and 1 base at J, with 9 bases between. The CDR3 bases are TGTGCCAGCAGTTACTCGGCCGGAACCCAAGAGACCCAGTACTTC. Amino acid sequence: CASSYSAGTQETQYF.

The sample holds a few counts of this clonotype. V is TRBV20-1 and J is TRBJ1-2, with D perhaps TRBD1 (5 bases). Per the germline V gene, CDR1 is DFQATT and CDR2 is SNEGSKA (reference sequence). CDR3 length: 14 amino acids. Trimming removed 1 base at V and 1 base at J, with 10 bases between. The CDR3 DNA follows: TGCAGTGCTAGAGTGACAGCCCGTAACTATGGCTACACCTTC. It is translated as CSARVTARNYGYTF.

Only a few counts were recorded for this clonotype. The chain has TRBV6-6 and TRBJ2-7; 9 positions match TRBD1. The CDR3 extends over 14 amino acids. The germline CDR1 and CDR2 sequences are MNHNY and SVGAGI (reference sequence). Trimming removed 6 bases from V and 4 bases from J; junction bases left unmatched: 7. The CDR3 region has the DNA TGTGCCAGCAGGGTACGGGGACAGGGATACGAGCAGTACTTC. Translation: CASRVRGQGYEQYF.

V and J are TRBV27 and TRBJ1-2; the D is unclear. This CDR3 comprises 13 residues. Germline V gene data show CDR1 as MNHEY and CDR2 as SMNVEV (reference sequence). The germline V and J ends were trimmed by 8 bases and 8 bases, with 18 bases remaining between them. CDR3 in amino acids: CASGLSPGRGYTF. CDR3 nucleotides: TGTGCCAGCGGCCTAAGCCCAGGTAGGGGCTACACCTTC.

This clonotype has more than one count but fewer than ten. The V and J genes are TRBV29-1 and TRBJ1-1; 11 positions match TRBD1. This CDR3 is built from 12 residues. V shed 7 bases and J 5 bases; nucleotides not matched to a gene: 3. Germline lookup yields CDR1 SQVTM and CDR2 ANQGSEA. The CDR3 protein is CSGTGGWTEAFF. The CDR3 DNA reads TGCAGCGGGACAGGGGGCTGGACTGAAGCTTTCTTT. Together with reference TRBV29-1 and TRBJ1-1, the CDR3 gives the full variable domain: SAVISQKPSRDICQRGTSLTIQCQVDSQVTMMFWYRQQPGQSLTLIATANQGSEATYESGFVIDKFPISRPNLTFSTLTVSNMSPEDSSIYLCSGTGGWTEAFFGQGTRLTVV.

The chain uses TRBV4-2 and TRBJ1-2, with 10 bases matching TRBD1. Germline CDR1 reads LGHNA; CDR2 reads YNFKEQ. The V segment lost 2 bases and the J segment 6 bases; nucleotides outside the gene matches: 18. CDR3 length: 19 residues. Here the CDR3 reads CASSQLAGTGERRLDGYTF. DNA of the CDR3: TGTGCCAGCAGCCAACTTGCCGGGACAGGGGAGAGACGGTTGGATGGCTACACCTTC.

This chain connects TRBV20-1 to TRBJ1-1; no clear D gene. The CDR3 is made up of 12 amino acids. V was pared by 4 bases and J by 3 bases, with 9 bases between. Germline CDR1 is DFQATT and CDR2 is SNEGSKA (reference sequence). The CDR3 DNA reads as TGCAGTGCTAACAGACAACACACTGAAGCTTTCTTT. Protein: CSANRQHTEAFF.

This clonotype was seen repeatedly, ten times or more. The chain recombines TRBV7-2 with TRBJ1-4, with D perhaps TRBD1 (5 bases). The CDR3 is 14 residues long. V lost 2 bases to trimming and J lost 6 bases, with 10 bases between them. The germline CDR1 and CDR2 sequences are SGHTA and FQGNSA. CDR3 sequence: CASSLRGRDEKLFF. The DNA for the CDR3 is TGTGCCAGCAGCTTAAGGGGCAGGGATGAAAAACTGTTTTTT.

This clonotype was found a few times. V gene TRBV12-3 or TRBV12-4 combines with J gene TRBJ2-1; 7 nucleotides align to TRBD1. This CDR3 is built from 15 residues. The ends lost 7 bases at V and 7 bases at J; junction bases unmatched: 13. Written as DNA, the CDR3 is TGTGCCAGCACTACAGGGACAGCCAGGTCGAATGAGCAGTTCTTC. It encodes CASTTGTARSNEQFF.

CDR3: CASSLAGAGQTAGELFF. CDR3 in DNA: TGTGCCAGCAGCTTAGCCGGAGCGGGCCAGACGGCCGGGGAGCTGTTTTTT. The genes are TRBV7-2 and TRBJ2-2; a weak D match, TRBD2 (6 bases). Trimming pared 0 bases from V and 6 bases from J, leaving 17 bases between. Germline V gene lookup returns CDR1 SGHTA and CDR2 FQGNSA. The length of the CDR3 is 17 residues.

The chain recombines TRBV7-9 with TRBJ2-1, with unresolved D. Trimming shortened V by 5 bases and J by 3 bases, and 14 bases separated the two germline ends. Germline CDR1 reads SEHNR; CDR2 reads FQNEAQ (reference sequence). The CDR3 loop spans 15 amino acids. As DNA, the CDR3 is TGTGCCAGCAGCCCCCCGGGCTTCCTCTACAATGAGCAGTTCTTC. This translates into CASSPPGFLYNEQFF.

This rearrangement joins TRBV5-1 to TRBJ2-5; weak D call: TRBD1 (6 bases). Per the germline V gene, CDR1 is SGHRS and CDR2 is YFSETQ. V lost 7 bases and J lost 11, with 24 bases in between. This CDR3 spans 14 amino acids. The CDR3 spells CASGATGIRDEQYF. The CDR3 nucleotides read TGCGCCAGCGGCGCAACAGGGATTCGGGATGAGCAGTACTTC. The full variable domain, its missing parts supplied by reference TRBV5-1 and TRBJ2-5, is KAGVTQTPRYLIKTRGQQVTLSCSPISGHRSVSWYQQTPGQGLQFLFEYFSETQRNKGNFPGRFSGRQFSNSRSEMNVSTLELGDSALYLCASGATGIRDEQYFGPGTRLLVL.

The genes are TRBV5-1 and TRBJ2-4; D possibly corresponds to TRBD1 (5 bases). The V gene lost 3 bases and the J gene lost 8 bases, with 12 bases spanning the gap. The germline V gene encodes CDR1 SGHRS and CDR2 YFSETQ. This CDR3 is 13 amino acids long. The CDR3 DNA sequence: TGCGCCAGCAGCTCCCAGGGTCCGGACATTCAGTACTTC. Encoded protein: CASSSQGPDIQYF.

The chain joins TRBV12-3 or TRBV12-4 to TRBJ1-2; D is uncertain. The CDR3 spans 14 residues. V dropped 5 bases and J dropped 0 bases, with 10 bases sitting between them. The CDR3 bases are TGTGCCAGCAGTCCCGTGGCAGCTAACTATGGCTACACCTTC. As protein: CASSPVAANYGYTF.

The rearrangement uses TRBV7-2 and TRBJ1-5; weak D call: TRBD1 (6 bases). Germline values: CDR1 SGHTA, CDR2 FQGNSA. This CDR3 has 16 residues. V dropped 0 bases and J dropped 1 base, with 10 bases sitting between them. CDR3 region: CASSLAGGGSNQPQHF. The CDR3 DNA is TGTGCCAGCAGCTTAGCTGGGGGCGGAAGCAATCAGCCCCAGCATTTT.

There are a few counts of this clonotype. The CDR3 region is CASSPPQGLAGAQETQYF. CDR3 DNA sequence: TGTGCCAGCAGCCCCCCCCAAGGACTAGCGGGGGCCCAAGAGACCCAGTACTTC. The chain uses TRBV5-5 and TRBJ2-5; TRBD2 matches at 13 bases. In germline, CDR1 is SGHKS, CDR2 YYEKEE (reference sequence). This CDR3 is built from 18 residues. After removal of 4 bases from V and 1 base from J, the junction contained 10 bases not matched to a gene.

This clonotype was counted a few times. The chain couples TRBV3-1 to TRBJ2-7, with 9 bases lining up with TRBD1. V gave up 3 bases and J gave up 2 bases; unmatched junction bases: 5. Germline V gives CDR1 LGHDT, CDR2 YNNKEL (reference sequence). The CDR3 covers 15 residues. CDR3 DNA sequence: TGTGCCAGCAGCCAGGGGACAGGGAAGACCTACGAGCAGTACTTC. It is translated as CASSQGTGKTYEQYF.

The J gene is TRBJ2-7, the V gene TRBV6-5, with D tentatively TRBD2 (6 bases). CDR1 and CDR2 (germline): MNHEY, SVGAGI. Trimming shortened V by 5 bases and J by 2 bases, and 19 bases separated the two germline ends. This CDR3 is 16 amino acids long. The CDR3 DNA sequence: TGTGCCAGCAGTCCGCCGGGAACAGGAGGGGCCTACGAGCAGTACTTC. Protein sequence: CASSPPGTGGAYEQYF.

This clonotype was seen only a few times. The J gene is TRBJ2-5, the V gene TRBV7-2, with TRBD2 as a possible D gene (5 bases). CDR3 length equals 15 residues. Germline V CDR1 and CDR2: SGHTA, FQGNSA. The V gene lost 3 bases and the J gene lost 4 bases, with 15 bases spanning the gap. The CDR3 region is CASSFQLGSGETQYF. The CDR3 DNA is TGTGCCAGCAGCTTCCAACTAGGTTCGGGAGAGACCCAGTACTTC.

This clonotype occurred once. This rearrangement joins TRBV7-6 to TRBJ2-1, with D perhaps TRBD2 (6 bases). Germline-derived CDR1 and CDR2 are SGHVS and FNYEAQ. The CDR3 length is 14 residues. Trimming pared 5 bases from V and 7 bases from J, leaving 15 bases between. The CDR3 loop reads CASSPRGGVNEQFF. CDR3 DNA sequence: TGTGCCAGCAGCCCTCGAGGCGGGGTTAATGAGCAGTTCTTC.

V is TRBV12-3 or TRBV12-4 and J is TRBJ2-3; TRBD2 matches 9 bases. CDR3 length: 15 residues. V was clipped by 4 bases and J by 7 bases; unmatched bases: 9. The chain's CDR3 is CASSWVAGGLHTQYF. The CDR3 bases are TGTGCCAGCAGTTGGGTTGCGGGGGGGTTGCATACGCAGTATTTT.

Only a few counts were recorded for this clonotype. The V gene is TRBV7-3, the J gene TRBJ1-6, with D perhaps TRBD1 (5 bases). Trimming shortened V by 3 bases and J by 10 bases, and 13 bases separated the two germline ends. The CDR3 is made up of 14 amino acids. Germline assignment: CDR1 SGHTA and CDR2 FQGTGA. CDR3 protein: CASSFWDFGSPLHF. The CDR3 DNA sequence: TGTGCCAGCAGCTTTTGGGACTTCGGGTCACCCCTCCACTTT.

The chain uses TRBV7-9 and TRBJ2-5; D unclear. V lost 7 bases and J 2 bases, leaving 14 bases between the germline ends. CDR1 and CDR2 (germline): SEHNR, FQNEAQ (reference sequence). The length of the CDR3 is 14 residues. The CDR3 protein is CASTGPQIQETQYF. CDR3 nucleotide sequence: TGTGCCAGCACCGGTCCGCAGATTCAAGAGACCCAGTACTTC.

The chain combines TRBV20-1 with TRBJ2-5; possibly TRBD1 for D (6 bases). The V gene lost 2 bases and the J gene lost 4 bases, with 17 bases spanning the gap. There are 15 residues in the CDR3. Germline-derived CDR1 and CDR2 are DFQATT and SNEGSKA (reference sequence). The CDR3 DNA sequence: TGCAGTGCTAGATCACCCAGGGGATCGGGAGAGACCCAGTACTTC. Translating it yields CSARSPRGSGETQYF.

The J gene is TRBJ2-1, the V gene TRBV18, with a possible D match to TRBD2 (5 bases). There are 14 residues in the CDR3. Germline V lookup: CDR1 KGHSH, CDR2 LQKENI. Trimming stripped 0 bases from V and 10 bases from J, with 13 bases between. DNA for the CDR3: TGTGCCAGCTCACCACCGGGAGACACCCTGGAGCAGTTCTTC. Encoded protein: CASSPPGDTLEQFF.

A few counts support this clonotype. This chain uses TRBV7-2 with TRBJ2-5; TRBD2 agrees at 15 bases. Trimming at V came to 0 bases and at J to 2 bases, leaving 10 bases not matched to a gene. The CDR3 has 20 amino acids. Germline assignment: CDR1 SGHTA and CDR2 FQGNSA. This CDR3 is CASSLAGTSGGTTSQETQYF. DNA for the CDR3: TGTGCCAGCAGCTTAGCCGGGACTAGCGGGGGGACGACCTCACAAGAGACCCAGTACTTC. The full variable domain, completed using reference TRBV7-2 and TRBJ2-5, is GAGVSQSPSNKVTEKGKDVELRCDPISGHTALYWYRQSLGQGLEFLIYFQGNSAPDKSGLPSDRFSAERTGGSVSTLTIQRTQQEDSAVYLCASSLAGTSGGTTSQETQYFGPGTRLLVL.